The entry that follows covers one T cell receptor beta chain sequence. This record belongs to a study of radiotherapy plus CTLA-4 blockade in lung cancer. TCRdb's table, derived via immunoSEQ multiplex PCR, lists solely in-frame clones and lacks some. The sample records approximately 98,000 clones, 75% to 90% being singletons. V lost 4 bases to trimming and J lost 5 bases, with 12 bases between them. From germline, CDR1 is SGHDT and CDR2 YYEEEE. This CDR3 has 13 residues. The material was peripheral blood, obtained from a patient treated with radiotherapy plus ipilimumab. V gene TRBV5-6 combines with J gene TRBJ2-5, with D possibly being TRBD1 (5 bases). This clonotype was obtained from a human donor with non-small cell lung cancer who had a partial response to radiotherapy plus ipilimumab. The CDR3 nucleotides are TGTGCCAGCAGCGGGGCTGGATCGGAGACCCAGTACTTC. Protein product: CASSGAGSETQYF. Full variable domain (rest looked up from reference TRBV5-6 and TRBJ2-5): DAGVTQSPTHLIKTRGQQVTLRCSPKSGHDTVSWYQQALGQGPQFIFQYYEEEERQRGNFPDRFSGHQFPNYSSELNVNALLLGDSALYLCASSGAGSETQYFGPGTRLLVL.